Presented here are 28 T cell receptor beta chains from one specimen sequenced in a study of blood T cells in healthy people across ages. Alongside a J-beta primer mix, a sample-barcoded 5' primer served in a second PCR lasting about 6 to 12 cycles. TCRdb redid the calling of the 5' RACE reads with MiXCR, one entry per CDR3 protein. The data hold nearly 800,000 distinct CDR3 sequences, with around 50% observed a single time. What was sequenced was blood. These receptors were collected from a man in his forties in good health.

The chain combines TRBV9 with TRBJ1-2; a possible D gene is TRBD1 (6 bases). The CDR3 has 15 amino acids. Germline CDR1 SGDLS, CDR2 YYNGEE. V lost 3 bases, J lost 5 bases, and 17 bases lay in between. The CDR3 loop is CASSGDTTGSYGYTF. The DNA of the CDR3 is TGTGCCAGCAGCGGGGATACGACAGGATCTTATGGCTACACCTTC. Full variable domain (rest looked up from reference TRBV9 and TRBJ1-2): DSGVTQTPKHLITATGQRVTLRCSPRSGDLSVYWYQQSLDQGLQFLIQYYNGEERAKGNILERFSAQQFPDLHSELNLSSLELGDSALYFCASSGDTTGSYGYTFGSGTRLTVV.

In this sample, this clonotype turned up once. The chain recombines TRBV14 with TRBJ2-7, with no clear D. V was cut by 4 bases and J by 7 bases, with 17 bases left in between. Germline V lookup: CDR1 SGHDN, CDR2 FVKESK. CDR3 length: 14 amino acids. CDR3 sequence (DNA): TGTGCCAGCAGCCGTGTCGACACCTACAATGAGCAGTACTTC. Translated: CASSRVDTYNEQYF.

The chain joins TRBV28 to TRBJ2-5, with TRBD1 matching over 8 bases. Germline V gene sequence: CDR1 MDHEN, CDR2 SYDVKM. The CDR3 runs 15 residues. Unmatched junction bases numbered 8, after V lost 3 bases and J lost 5 bases. The CDR3 region is CASSLNAGGTETQYF. The CDR3 coding sequence is TGTGCCAGCAGTTTGAATGCAGGGGGCACTGAGACCCAGTACTTC.

The genes are TRBV7-2 and TRBJ2-1; D is perhaps TRBD1 (5 bases). This CDR3 spans 13 amino acids. Per germline, CDR1 SGHTA and CDR2 FQGNSA. V lost 4 bases to trimming and J lost 15 bases, with 19 bases between them. CDR3 residues: CASSYSADSSWFF. The CDR3, as DNA: TGTGCCAGCAGCTACTCAGCTGACAGTTCGTGGTTCTTC.

The genes are TRBV12-3 or TRBV12-4 and TRBJ2-5; TRBD1 matches at 7 bases. The CDR3 is 16 amino acids. V lost 4 bases, J lost 2 bases, and 10 bases stayed unmatched. The CDR3 bases are TGTGCCAGCAGTTCGGCATCACAGGGGATTCAAGAGACCCAGTACTTC. Protein: CASSSASQGIQETQYF.

The chain uses TRBV20-1 and TRBJ1-6; a possible D gene is TRBD1 (5 bases). The germline CDR1 and CDR2 sequences are DFQATT and SNEGSKA (reference sequence). The CDR3 sequence is 17 residues long. V was pared by 5 bases and J by 0 bases, with 17 bases between. CDR3 loop: CSASPGRGLSYNSPLHF. DNA of the CDR3: TGCAGTGCTTCCCCCGGTCGGGGACTCTCCTATAATTCACCCCTCCACTTT.

The chain combines TRBV25-1 with TRBJ1-1; D is unclear. The CDR3 is 13 amino acids. V dropped 3 bases and J dropped 5 bases, with 10 bases sitting between them. Looked up from germline, CDR1 is MGHDK and CDR2 is SYGVNS. CDR3 nucleotide sequence: TGTGCCAGCAGTGACTCAGAAAAAACTGAAGCTTTCTTT. Its translation is CASSDSEKTEAFF.

The V and J genes are TRBV6-2 or TRBV6-3 and TRBJ1-1; D unclear. The CDR3 is made up of 14 amino acids. Germline loops: CDR1 MNHEY, CDR2 SVGEGT. With 7 bases removed from V and 2 bases from J, the gap between germline ends came to 14 bases. The chain's CDR3 is CASNPHESNTEAFF. In nucleotides, the CDR3 is TGTGCCAGCAACCCGCATGAAAGTAACACTGAAGCTTTCTTT.

The chain employs TRBV7-9 and TRBJ1-5; D unresolved. The germline CDR1 and CDR2 sequences are SEHNR and FQNEAQ (reference sequence). With 5 bases removed from V and 7 bases from J, the gap between germline ends came to 9 bases. This CDR3 is 12 amino acids long. The CDR3 DNA reads TGTGCCAGCAGCCAAACGGAGCAGCCCCAGCATTTT. Protein product: CASSQTEQPQHF. The whole variable domain, remainder taken from reference TRBV7-9 and TRBJ1-5, is DTGVSQNPRHKITKRGQNVTFRCDPISEHNRLYWYRQTLGQGPEFLTYFQNEAQLEKSRLLSDRFSAERPKGSFSTLEIQRTEQGDSAMYLCASSQTEQPQHFGDGTRLSIL.

CDR3: CASRSGGGYEQYF. Here the CDR3 DNA reads TGTGCCAGCAGGTCTGGCGGGGGCTACGAGCAGTACTTC. The rearrangement joins TRBV28 to TRBJ2-7; 7 nucleotides agree with TRBD2. CDR1 MDHEN and CDR2 SYDVKM come from the germline V gene. V lost 6 bases, J lost 3 bases, and 5 bases stayed unmatched. This CDR3 region has 13 residues.

This sequence joins TRBV7-3 and TRBJ2-3, with TRBD1 identical over 9 bases. Trimming removed 5 bases from V and 3 bases from J; junction bases left unmatched: 18. The germline gives CDR1 SGHTA, CDR2 FQGTGA. The CDR3 is made up of 19 amino acids. The CDR3 DNA is TGTGCCAGCAGCCTATGGCCCCCCCGGGGACAGGGATTAACAGATACGCAGTATTTT. As protein: CASSLWPPRGQGLTDTQYF.

J is TRBJ2-1 and V is TRBV7-3; the match to TRBD2 covers 11 bases. The V gene's germline CDR1 is SGHTA and CDR2 FQGTGA. The V segment lost 0 bases and the J segment 7 bases; nucleotides outside the gene matches: 11. The CDR3 covers 18 residues. The DNA for the CDR3 is TGTGCCAGCAGCTTAACTCAAGGGGGGCTAGCGGGAGGTAATGAGCAGTTCTTC. Its protein is CASSLTQGGLAGGNEQFF. Variable domain in full (rest from reference TRBV7-3 and TRBJ2-1): GAGVSQTPSNKVTEKGKYVELRCDPISGHTALYWYRQSLGQGPEFLIYFQGTGAADDSGLPNDRFFAVRPEGSVSTLKIQRTERGDSAVYLCASSLTQGGLAGGNEQFFGPGTRLTVL.

This clonotype was counted a few times. The rearrangement uses TRBV7-3 and TRBJ2-5; D not resolved. With 5 bases removed from V and 4 bases from J, the gap between germline ends came to 5 bases. CDR1 and CDR2 from the germline V gene are SGHTA and FQGTGA. CDR3 size: 11 residues. In DNA, the CDR3 is TGTGCCAGCAGCAGACCAGAGACCCAGTACTTC. Protein product: CASSRPETQYF. The variable domain in full, completed from reference TRBV7-3 and TRBJ2-5, reads GAGVSQTPSNKVTEKGKYVELRCDPISGHTALYWYRQSLGQGPEFLIYFQGTGAADDSGLPNDRFFAVRPEGSVSTLKIQRTERGDSAVYLCASSRPETQYFGPGTRLLVL.

The chain combines TRBV7-8 with TRBJ1-5; 7 nucleotides match TRBD1. CDR3 length: 16 residues. V shed 2 bases and J 1 base; nucleotides not matched to a gene: 5. Germline-derived CDR1 and CDR2 are SGHVS and FQNEAQ. The DNA for the CDR3 is TGTGCCAGCAGCTTACAAGGGACAGTAAGCAATCAGCCCCAGCATTTT. Translating gives CASSLQGTVSNQPQHF.

J is TRBJ2-1 and V is TRBV4-1, with a weak D call TRBD2 (6 bases). Germline lookup yields CDR1 MGHRA and CDR2 YSYEKL. V was clipped by 2 bases and J by 4 bases, with 15 bases between them. The CDR3 is 16 amino acids. CDR3: CASSQRGGGSYNEQFF. The CDR3 DNA reads as TGCGCCAGCAGCCAAAGGGGTGGGGGGTCGTACAATGAGCAGTTCTTC.

The sample holds a few counts of this clonotype. The chain uses TRBV20-1 and TRBJ2-7, with TRBD1 matching 7 bases. The CDR3 is made up of 14 amino acids. V lost 3 bases and J lost 2; bases outside the gene matches: 7. The germline V gene encodes CDR1 DFQATT and CDR2 SNEGSKA (reference sequence). The CDR3 reads CSARTGKGTYEQYF. In DNA, the CDR3 is TGCAGTGCTAGGACAGGGAAGGGAACCTACGAGCAGTACTTC.

This clonotype was seen repeatedly, ten times or more. The chain has TRBV19 and TRBJ2-6; no reliable D call. In germline, CDR1 is LNHDA, CDR2 SQIVND (reference sequence). The CDR3 is made up of 15 amino acids. Trimming left V 5 bases short and J 6 bases short, with 14 bases between. CDR3 sequence reads: CASSSTPTVANVLTF. For the CDR3, the DNA is TGTGCCAGTAGTTCAACTCCCACCGTGGCCAACGTCCTGACTTTC.

V and J are TRBV12-3 or TRBV12-4 and TRBJ2-3; tentatively, D is TRBD1 or TRBD2 (5 bases each). The CDR3 sequence is 14 residues long. The V end was cut by 3 bases, the J end by 3 bases, with 10 bases between. The CDR3 DNA follows: TGTGCCAGCAGTTTTGAGGGGACGACAGATACGCAGTATTTT. Its protein product is CASSFEGTTDTQYF.

The count of this clonotype is one. The chain uses TRBV5-4 and TRBJ2-5, with D possibly matching TRBD1 (6 bases). Germline V gene data show CDR1 as SGHNT and CDR2 as YYREEE (reference sequence). V was trimmed by 4 bases and J by 2 bases, leaving 15 bases between them. The CDR3 spans 15 residues. CDR3 region: CASSSNTGYQETQYF. In nucleotides, the CDR3 is TGTGCCAGCAGCAGCAACACAGGGTATCAAGAGACCCAGTACTTC. The whole variable domain, filled in from reference TRBV5-4 and TRBJ2-5, reads ETGVTQSPTHLIKTRGQQVTLRCSSQSGHNTVSWYQQALGQGPQFIFQYYREEENGRGNFPPRFSGLQFPNYSSELNVNALELDDSALYLCASSSNTGYQETQYFGPGTRLLVL.

The table lists this clonotype with many counts. The chain employs TRBV20-1 and TRBJ1-5, with TRBD1 identical over 10 bases. V shed 4 bases, J shed 5 bases, and the junction held 8 bases outside the gene matches. The germline CDR1 and CDR2 sequences are DFQATT and SNEGSKA (reference sequence). CDR3 length equals 15 residues. Here the CDR3 DNA reads TGCAGTGCTACTACTAGACAGGGGGCTGATCAGCCCCAGCATTTT. Its protein product is CSATTRQGADQPQHF.

This chain connects TRBV7-3 to TRBJ2-2, with 7 bases identical to TRBD2. Germline CDR1 reads SGHTA; CDR2 reads FQGTGA. The CDR3 contains 15 residues. Trimming cost V 5 bases and J 3 bases; bases outside gene matches: 6. The CDR3 bases are TGTGCCAGCAGCCCGCGGGAGACTTACACCGGGGAGCTGTTTTTT. It specifies CASSPRETYTGELFF.

With respect to this clonotype: A far larger clone is only one base removed, so a read error is likely. V and J are TRBV12-3 or TRBV12-4 and TRBJ2-3, with 8 bases that match TRBD2. CDR3 length equals 14 residues. DNA of the CDR3: TGTGCCAGCAGTTTGGCGGGGGGCACAGGTACGCAGTATTTT. Translating gives CASSLAGGTGTQYF.

Remarks on this clonotype: Mismatch with germline at one junction end may stem from a read error. The chain links TRBV3-1 to TRBJ2-5, with D perhaps being TRBD1 or TRBD2 (5 bases each). CDR1 is LGHDT, CDR2 YNNKEL, per germline (reference sequence). This CDR3 contains 15 residues. The CDR3 coding sequence is TGTGCCTGCAGCTCCATGACCGGGACGAAGGGGACCCAGTACTTC. Protein product: CACSSMTGTKGTQYF.

This chain links TRBV7-9 with TRBJ1-4; the D gene is possibly TRBD1 (6 bases). Germline V gene data show CDR1 as SEHNR and CDR2 as FQNEAQ (reference sequence). CDR3 length: 16 amino acids. Trimming left V 3 bases short and J 4 bases short, with 15 bases between. CDR3 in amino acids: CASSLWGAEGNEKLFF. CDR3 sequence (DNA): TGTGCCAGCAGCTTGTGGGGGGCTGAGGGTAATGAAAAACTGTTTTTT.

The rearrangement links TRBV29-1 to TRBJ2-1, with D possibly TRBD2 on 6 matching bases. From germline, CDR1 is SQVTM and CDR2 ANQGSEA. V gave up 1 base and J gave up 10 bases, with 20 bases separating them. The CDR3 has 15 residues. Here the CDR3 DNA reads TGCAGCGTTGAAGGGAGGGGAGAAGGTCGTCACGAGCAGTTCTTC. The encoded protein is CSVEGRGEGRHEQFF.

This clonotype was counted only a few times. The rearrangement uses TRBV3-1 and TRBJ2-6; D gene unclear. Trimming removed 0 bases from V and 0 bases from J, with 9 bases in between. The CDR3 is made up of 17 amino acids. Germline assignment: CDR1 LGHDT and CDR2 YNNKEL (reference sequence). Written as DNA, the CDR3 is TGTGCCAGCAGCCAAGATCGGGCAGTCTCTGGGGCCAACGTCCTGACTTTC. The encoded protein is CASSQDRAVSGANVLTF.

This chain links TRBV20-1 with TRBJ2-1; 8 positions agree with TRBD1. J lost 5 bases, V lost 0 bases, and 6 bases had no gene match. Germline CDR1 reads DFQATT; CDR2 reads SNEGSKA (reference sequence). The CDR3 covers 15 residues. The chain's CDR3 is CSARDGTGGNNEQFF. For the CDR3, the DNA is TGCAGTGCTAGAGACGGGACAGGCGGTAACAATGAGCAGTTCTTC.

This clonotype has a handful of counts. The V gene is TRBV29-1, the J gene TRBJ1-1, with D tentatively TRBD1 (5 bases). Looked up from germline, CDR1 is SQVTM and CDR2 is ANQGSEA. The germline V and J ends were trimmed by 3 bases and 4 bases, with 12 bases remaining between them. This CDR3 has 13 residues. The DNA for the CDR3 is TGCAGCGTTGAGGGGGGAGCCGGCACTGAAGCTTTCTTT. This encodes CSVEGGAGTEAFF.